These 20 T cell receptor beta chains were sequenced from one sample in a study of cytomegalovirus exposure and HLA in healthy donors. Use of 60 Vbeta and 13 Jbeta primers characterized the PCR. Clones were sequenced by immunoSEQ multiplex PCR, and TCRdb holds only the in-frame ones, with some missing. The sample yields approximately 140,000 clones, roughly three fifths seen once. What was sequenced was PBMCs. The receptor set was obtained from a male donor in good health and CMV-seronegative.

A few counts support this clone. The chain employs TRBV19 and TRBJ1-3; no clear D. The CDR3 is 12 amino acids. The V gene lost 5 bases and the J gene lost 2 bases, with 4 bases spanning the gap. CDR1 is LNHDA and CDR2 is SQIVND in the germline V gene (reference sequence). In DNA, the CDR3 is TGTGCCAGTAGTTATCCTGGAAACACCATATATTTT. Residues: CASSYPGNTIYF.

The chain links TRBV5-1 to TRBJ1-6; a possible D gene is TRBD1 (5 bases). The germline V and J ends were trimmed by 0 bases and 5 bases, with 6 bases remaining between them. The CDR3 length is 14 residues. CDR1 and CDR2 from the germline V gene are SGHRS and YFSETQ. CDR3 sequence: CASSLGGDNSPLHF. CDR3 in DNA: TGCGCCAGCAGCTTGGGGGGGGATAATTCACCCCTCCACTTT.

In its sample, this clone was seen once. The germline gene is not matched at one end of the junction; a read error may be the cause. The rearrangement links TRBV4-1 to TRBJ2-4; 12 bases align to TRBD2. The germline gives CDR1 MGHRA, CDR2 YSYEKL. The CDR3 totals 17 residues. The DNA for the CDR3 is TGCGCCAGCTGCCAAGGGGCTAGCGGGGGGGGTCTTTACATTCAGTACTTC. Its translation is CASCQGASGGGLYIQYF.

This chain links TRBV30 with TRBJ1-3; D gene uncertain. CDR3 length: 11 amino acids. The germline gives CDR1 GTSNPN, CDR2 SVGIG (reference sequence). Trimming shortened V by 5 bases and J by 4 bases, and 6 bases separated the two germline ends. For the CDR3, the DNA is TGTGCCTGGGGAGGAGGAAACACCATATATTTT. This sequence encodes CAWGGGNTIYF.

On this clone itself: A junction boundary mismatches the germline segment, possibly from a read error. The V and J genes are TRBV2 and TRBJ1-2, with D hard to call. The CDR3 loop spans 14 amino acids. Germline V CDR1 and CDR2: SNHLY, FYNNEI. CDR3 residues: CASSEARAGGGYPF. CDR3 coding DNA: TGTGCCAGCAGTGAAGCGAGGGCGGGAGGTGGCTACCCCTTC.

The chain has TRBV4-1 and TRBJ1-2; D perhaps matches TRBD1 (5 bases). V lost 8 bases to trimming and J lost 0 bases, with 16 bases between them. Germline loops: CDR1 MGHRA, CDR2 YSYEKL. This CDR3 is built from 15 residues. In nucleotides, the CDR3 is TGCGCCAGCCGACTCTCAGGGAAATCTAACTATGGCTACACCTTC. Protein sequence: CASRLSGKSNYGYTF.

The chain joins TRBV28 to TRBJ2-7; maybe TRBD2 (5 bases). Germline values: CDR1 MDHEN, CDR2 SYDVKM. There are 12 residues in the CDR3. V lost 8 bases to trimming and J lost 4 bases, with 12 bases between them. The CDR3 reads CASRRSGYEQYF. The CDR3 DNA sequence: TGTGCCAGCCGCCGGTCGGGATACGAGCAGTACTTC. Full variable domain (missing parts from reference TRBV28 and TRBJ2-7): DVKVTQSSRYLVKRTGEKVFLECVQDMDHENMFWYRQDPGLGLRLIYFSYDVKMKEKGDIPEGYSVSREKKERFSLILESASTNQTSMYLCASRRSGYEQYFGPGTRLTVT.

The chain combines TRBV5-8 with TRBJ2-5, with TRBD2 matching over 15 bases. Germline CDR1 reads SGHTS; CDR2 reads YDEGEE. This CDR3 has 16 residues. J gave up 4 bases and V 4 bases, and 5 bases lay outside the gene matches. The CDR3 spells CASSLGTSGGLETQYF. CDR3 in DNA: TGTGCCAGCAGCCTTGGGACTAGCGGGGGGTTAGAGACCCAGTACTTC.

The chain couples TRBV6-1 to TRBJ2-7; no definite D call. Trimming removed 1 base from V and 4 bases from J, with 8 bases in between. This CDR3 contains 13 residues. Germline assignment: CDR1 MNHNS and CDR2 SASEGT. CDR3 in DNA: TGTGCCAGCAGTGAAGGAGGAGATTACGAGCAGTACTTC. Translation: CASSEGGDYEQYF.

CDR3 amino acids: CASSYDRKGYYEQYF. CDR3 nucleotides: TGTGCCAGCAGCTATGACAGAAAGGGGTACTACGAGCAGTACTTC. This chain connects TRBV6-5 to TRBJ2-7; weak D call: TRBD1 (5 bases). Germline V gene data show CDR1 as MNHEY and CDR2 as SVGAGI. The CDR3 is 15 residues long. Trimming left V 6 bases short and J 3 bases short, with 18 bases between.

V and J are TRBV4-2 and TRBJ2-6; tentatively, D is TRBD1 (6 bases). The CDR3 is made up of 16 amino acids. CDR1 is LGHNA, CDR2 YNFKEQ, per germline. Trimming took off 2 bases at V and 1 base at J, with 9 bases between the two ends. DNA for the CDR3: TGTGCCAGCAGCCAAATACAGGGTTCTGGGGCCAACGTCCTGACTTTC. Encoded protein: CASSQIQGSGANVLTF.

The chain uses TRBV5-1 and TRBJ2-3; a possible D gene is TRBD1 (6 bases). Trimming removed 0 bases at V and 5 bases at J, with 7 bases between. The CDR3 is 13 amino acids. Germline V gives CDR1 SGHRS, CDR2 YFSETQ. The CDR3 is CASSLDREDTQYF. CDR3 in DNA: TGCGCCAGCAGCTTGGACAGGGAAGATACGCAGTATTTT.

The chain is built from TRBV4-1 and TRBJ1-4; no clear D. Per germline, CDR1 MGHRA and CDR2 YSYEKL. With 1 base removed from V and 7 bases from J, the gap between germline ends came to 7 bases. The CDR3 spans 13 residues. CDR3 residues: CASSQGGFEKLFF. The CDR3 region has the DNA TGCGCCAGCAGCCAAGGAGGGTTTGAAAAACTGTTTTTT.

This sequence joins TRBV5-4 and TRBJ1-1; D is undetermined. The germline CDR1 and CDR2 sequences are SGHNT and YYREEE (reference sequence). The V end was cut by 0 bases, the J end by 2 bases, with 5 bases between. The CDR3 is 13 residues long. The CDR3: CASSLVYNTEAFF. CDR3 bases: TGTGCCAGCAGCTTGGTCTATAACACTGAAGCTTTCTTT.

Comments on this clone: The germline gene is not matched at one end of the junction; a read error may be the cause. The chain has TRBV6-5 and TRBJ2-2; 9 nucleotides align to TRBD1. The CDR3 runs 15 residues. The germline CDR1 and CDR2 sequences are MNHEY and SVGAGI. CDR3 amino acids: CASSSGQGNAGELFF. The CDR3 DNA is TGTGCCAGCAGTTCCGGACAGGGGAACGCCGGGGAGCTGTTTTTT.

This clone has more than one count but fewer than ten. The chain has TRBV7-2 and TRBJ2-2; TRBD1 matches at 9 bases. Germline V gives CDR1 SGHTA, CDR2 FQGNSA. The V and J ends lost 0 bases and 4 bases, in that order; junction bases with no gene match: 6. CDR3 length: 17 amino acids. The CDR3 here is CASSLAGRGQGTGELFF. CDR3 sequence (DNA): TGTGCCAGCAGCTTAGCGGGGAGGGGACAGGGCACCGGGGAGCTGTTTTTT.

The gene calls are TRBV5-5 and TRBJ2-3; TRBD1 agrees at 7 bases. The V gene's germline CDR1 is SGHKS and CDR2 YYEKEE (reference sequence). The CDR3 runs to 16 residues. V lost 0 bases and J lost 1; bases outside the gene matches: 5. For the CDR3, the DNA is TGTGCCAGCAGCTTGGTCCGACAGGGTGGCACAGATACGCAGTATTTT. Translated, it gives CASSLVRQGGTDTQYF.

This clone was picked up one time. V is TRBV7-3 and J is TRBJ2-3; TRBD2 matches 7 bases. CDR3 length equals 12 residues. In germline, CDR1 is SGHTA, CDR2 FQGTGA. The V segment lost 4 bases and the J segment 8 bases; nucleotides outside the gene matches: 3. The DNA of the CDR3 is TGTGCCAGCAGCTCGGGAGGAGGTACGCAGTATTTT. It encodes CASSSGGGTQYF.

The V and J genes are TRBV6-6 and TRBJ1-2, with 9 nucleotides matching TRBD1. Germline V lookup: CDR1 MNHNY, CDR2 SVGAGI (reference sequence). CDR3 length equals 15 residues. The V gene end was trimmed by 5 bases and the J gene end by 7 bases; junction bases not matched to a gene: 11. This CDR3 reads CASSSGDRVFGGYTF. The CDR3 DNA sequence: TGTGCCAGCAGTAGCGGGGACAGGGTGTTTGGTGGCTACACCTTC.

This clone was picked up a small number of times. J is TRBJ2-5 and V is TRBV7-3; D remains ambiguous. Germline CDR1 SGHTA, CDR2 FQGTGA. There are 14 residues in the CDR3. The V and J ends lost 1 base and 1 base respectively, with 7 bases between them. This CDR3 reads CASSLNGVQETQYF. The CDR3 coding sequence is TGTGCCAGCAGCTTAAATGGAGTCCAAGAGACCCAGTACTTC. The full variable domain, its missing parts supplied by reference TRBV7-3 and TRBJ2-5, is GAGVSQTPSNKVTEKGKYVELRCDPISGHTALYWYRQSLGQGPEFLIYFQGTGAADDSGLPNDRFFAVRPEGSVSTLKIQRTERGDSAVYLCASSLNGVQETQYFGPGTRLLVL.